Described below is a single T cell receptor beta chain sequence and its context. Its cognate antigen is unknown. This specimen comes from a study of T-cell memory formation after mild COVID-19. Overall study: For the most part, TCR clusters were specific to one donor.

Constant-segment primers were used for 5'RACE, and the resulting TCR alpha and TCR beta cDNA libraries carried sample barcodes and UMIs. TCRdb reprocessed the 5' RACE reads via MiXCR and lists one record per CDR3 protein. The sample carries about 390,000 distinct CDR3 sequences, 16% recorded once. General study points: For second-wave clones that peaked at day 37, SARS-CoV-2 specificity went unverified.

Between the trimmed V and J ends, which lost 5 bases and 6 bases, there was a span of 7 bases. This CDR3 is 12 amino acids long. What was sequenced was PBMCs or a T cell subset sorted from them (not recorded which). The clonotype originates from a man between 18 and 35 years old who had mild COVID-19 (a few samples of this study predate the infection). Cell type and time point are not known. The chain employs TRBV12-3 or TRBV12-4 and TRBJ1-4; D ambiguous. The CDR3 nucleotides are TGTGCCAGCAGTCATGGCTATGAAAAACTGTTTTTT. This translates into CASSHGYEKLFF.